Listed below are T cell receptor beta chains from one sample, sequenced in a study of vaccination effects on CD4 cells after COVID-19. Their recognized antigens are unknown. Only in-frame clones appear in the TCRdb table, and some are missing; sequencing was by immunoSEQ multiplex PCR. The table lists 35,000 to 55,000 clones, approximately 77% of them singletons, with over 8.5% in the top ten. Source: CD4+ T cells from PBMCs cultured without peptide, taken after COVID-19 vaccination. The receptor set was obtained from a human donor who received a COVID-19 vaccine. Both conserved end residues are part of each CDR3. The D gene is left open where the match is weak. The size of a clone is reported for some rows only, either as once, few or many, or as a class for expanded clones.

j_gene: TRBJ1-2; v_gene: TRBV2; d_gene: NA; abundance: NA; len: 11; CDR3nt: TGTGCCAGCAGCCAGACACGTGGCTACACCTTC; CDR3aa: CASSQTRGYTF
j_gene: TRBJ2-1; v_gene: TRBV4-2; d_gene: NA; abundance: NA; len: 14; CDR3nt: TGTGCCAGCAGCCAGGGGGACGGGCGGAATGAGCAGTTCTTC; CDR3aa: CASSQGDGRNEQFF
j_gene: TRBJ1-6; v_gene: TRBV6-2/TRBV6-3; d_gene: NA; abundance: NA; len: 19; CDR3nt: TGTGCCAGCAGCCCTATGGGAGTGGGGGTTAGCTCCTATAATTCACCCCTCCACTTT; CDR3aa: CASSPMGVGVSSYNSPLHF
j_gene: TRBJ2-2; v_gene: TRBV5-4; d_gene: TRBD1; abundance: NA; len: 15; CDR3nt: TGTGCCAGCAGCTTGGTACAGGGGTACACCGGGGAGCTGTTTTTT; CDR3aa: CASSLVQGYTGELFF
j_gene: TRBJ2-7; v_gene: TRBV5-1; d_gene: NA; abundance: NA; len: 11; CDR3nt: TGCGCCAGCAGTTACGCCAGGGTATCGTACTTC; CDR3aa: CASSYARVSYF
j_gene: TRBJ2-3; v_gene: TRBV5-1; d_gene: TRBD2; abundance: NA; len: 16; CDR3nt: TGCGCCAGCTGTCCTAGCGGGGGGCCGGGGCAAGATACGCAGTATTTT; CDR3aa: CASCPSGGPGQDTQYF
j_gene: TRBJ2-1; v_gene: TRBV5-1; d_gene: TRBD2; abundance: NA; len: 15; CDR3nt: TGCGCCAGCAGCTTGGGTAGCGGGAGGTTATATGAGCAGTTCTTC; CDR3aa: CASSLGSGRLYEQFF
j_gene: TRBJ2-3; v_gene: TRBV13; d_gene: NA; abundance: NA; len: 17; CDR3nt: TGTGCCAGCAGCTTAGTTCTCCCCCAATCCCGCACAGATACGCAGTATTTT; CDR3aa: CASSLVLPQSRTDTQYF
j_gene: TRBJ2-2; v_gene: TRBV18; d_gene: TRBD1; abundance: few; len: 14; CDR3nt: TGTGCCAGCTCACCCGGGACAGGGGATGGGGAGCTGTTTTTT; CDR3aa: CASSPGTGDGELFF
j_gene: TRBJ1-4; v_gene: TRBV2; d_gene: NA; abundance: NA; len: 13; CDR3nt: TGTGCCAGCAGTTATAGATTCAATGAAAAACTGTTTTTT; CDR3aa: CASSYRFNEKLFF
j_gene: TRBJ1-2; v_gene: TRBV3-1/TRBV3-2; d_gene: NA; abundance: few; len: 15; CDR3nt: TGTGCCAGCAGCCAACTCGACAGGCCGGGCTATGGCTACACCTTC; CDR3aa: CASSQLDRPGYGYTF
j_gene: TRBJ1-2; v_gene: TRBV25-1; d_gene: TRBD1; abundance: NA; len: 14; CDR3nt: TGTGCCAGCAGTGAGCCGGGACAGTACTATGGCTACACCTTC; CDR3aa: CASSEPGQYYGYTF
j_gene: TRBJ1-1; v_gene: TRBV2; d_gene: NA; abundance: NA; len: 15; CDR3nt: TGTGCCAGCAGCGTTGACAGGCCTATGGGGGCTGAAGCTTTCTTT; CDR3aa: CASSVDRPMGAEAFF
j_gene: TRBJ2-1; v_gene: TRBV9; d_gene: TRBD2; abundance: NA; len: 17; CDR3nt: TGTGCCAGCAGCGTAGCTACTGGACTAGCGGGAGGTAATGAGCAGTTCTTC; CDR3aa: CASSVATGLAGGNEQFF
j_gene: TRBJ2-1; v_gene: TRBV7-9; d_gene: TRBD2; abundance: NA; len: 16; CDR3nt: TGTGCCAGCAGCTTAGGATCGCTAGCGGTCTACAATGAGCAGTTCTTC; CDR3aa: CASSLGSLAVYNEQFF
j_gene: TRBJ1-6; v_gene: TRBV29-1; d_gene: TRBD1; abundance: few; len: 14; CDR3nt: TGCAGCGTGGCGACAGGGACTTCAAATTCACCCCTCCACTTT; CDR3aa: CSVATGTSNSPLHF
j_gene: TRBJ2-2; v_gene: TRBV5-1; d_gene: NA; abundance: NA; len: 15; CDR3nt: TGCGCCAGCAGCTTGGAATCTAGGGACACCGGGGAGCTGTTTTTT; CDR3aa: CASSLESRDTGELFF
j_gene: TRBJ2-3; v_gene: TRBV4-1; d_gene: NA; abundance: few; len: 14; CDR3nt: TGCGCCAGCAGCCTGCGGAGTAGCACAGATACGCAGTATTTT; CDR3aa: CASSLRSSTDTQYF
j_gene: TRBJ1-6; v_gene: TRBV4-1; d_gene: NA; abundance: once; len: 12; CDR3nt: TGCGCCAGCAGCCAAGTGGCCGAGCCCCTCCACTTT; CDR3aa: CASSQVAEPLHF
j_gene: TRBJ1-2; v_gene: TRBV5-1; d_gene: NA; abundance: NA; len: 14; CDR3nt: TGCGCCAGCAGCTTGGGTGGGGCTAACTATGGCTACACCTTC; CDR3aa: CASSLGGANYGYTF
j_gene: TRBJ2-2; v_gene: TRBV7-9; d_gene: TRBD2; abundance: NA; len: 15; CDR3nt: TGTGCCAGCAGTCACCCCTCGGGAGGGGCCGGGGAGCTGTTTTTT; CDR3aa: CASSHPSGGAGELFF
j_gene: TRBJ1-4; v_gene: TRBV29-1; d_gene: NA; abundance: NA; len: 12; CDR3nt: TGCAGCGTTGAGAGCGGTGACGAAAAACTGTTTTTT; CDR3aa: CSVESGDEKLFF
j_gene: TRBJ1-1; v_gene: TRBV10-3; d_gene: TRBD1; abundance: few; len: 15; CDR3nt: TGTGCCATCACGGACAGGGGGCAAGGGGACACTGAAGCTTTCTTT; CDR3aa: CAITDRGQGDTEAFF
j_gene: TRBJ1-5; v_gene: TRBV19; d_gene: NA; abundance: NA; len: 15; CDR3nt: TGTGCCAGTAGTATAAAAGGGGTAAGCGGTCAGCCCCAGCATTTT; CDR3aa: CASSIKGVSGQPQHF
j_gene: TRBJ2-5; v_gene: TRBV15; d_gene: TRBD2; abundance: few; len: 14; CDR3nt: TGTGCCACCAGCAATCGCGGGGGAGGGGAAACCCAGTACTTC; CDR3aa: CATSNRGGGETQYF
j_gene: TRBJ2-1; v_gene: TRBV6-6; d_gene: TRBD2; abundance: NA; len: 17; CDR3nt: TGTGCCAGCAGCCGAGATGGGACTATTCCCTCCCACAATGAGCAGTTCTTC; CDR3aa: CASSRDGTIPSHNEQFF
j_gene: TRBJ1-2; v_gene: TRBV9; d_gene: TRBD1; abundance: NA; len: 14; CDR3nt: TGTGCCAGCAGCGTAGCGACAGGGGACTATGGCTACACCTTC; CDR3aa: CASSVATGDYGYTF
j_gene: TRBJ2-6; v_gene: TRBV6-4; d_gene: NA; abundance: NA; len: 14; CDR3nt: TGTGCCAGCAGTGACAACTCTGGGGCCAACGTCCTGACTTTC; CDR3aa: CASSDNSGANVLTF
j_gene: TRBJ1-3; v_gene: TRBV6-5; d_gene: TRBD1; abundance: NA; len: 16; CDR3nt: TGTGCCAGCAGTTACGGACAGGCGGGAATCGGAAACACCATATATTTT; CDR3aa: CASSYGQAGIGNTIYF
j_gene: TRBJ1-1; v_gene: TRBV5-1; d_gene: NA; abundance: few; len: 16; CDR3nt: TGCGCCAGCAGCCACAACAGGGTAGAGGTGAACACTGAAGCTTTCTTT; CDR3aa: CASSHNRVEVNTEAFF
j_gene: TRBJ2-7; v_gene: TRBV25-1; d_gene: NA; abundance: once; len: 11; CDR3nt: TGTGCCAGCAGTGCCAAATACGAGCAGTACTTC; CDR3aa: CASSAKYEQYF